One sample yielded the 32 T cell receptor beta chains listed below, sequenced in a study of T cells in Graves' hyperthyroidism and ophthalmopathy. Amplification yielded TCR beta CDR3 regions, with RNA transcripts as the source. An initial round of RT-PCR targeting the TCR CDR3 relied on the HTBI primer set. A single record per CDR3 protein comes from TCRdb applying MiXCR to the multiplex PCR reads. The table shows 96,000 or so distinct CDR3 sequences, with over 50% occurring only once. The material sequenced was blood. The receptor source for this set is a woman in her forties with Graves' hyperthyroidism.

The table lists this clonotype with many counts. J is TRBJ2-5 and V is TRBV7-3, with D possibly being TRBD1 (6 bases). This CDR3 is built from 15 residues. CDR1 is SGHTA, CDR2 FQGTGA, per germline. The V gene lost 5 bases and the J gene lost 5 bases, with 18 bases spanning the gap. The CDR3 sequence: CASSESPGRGETQYF. In DNA form, the CDR3 reads TGTGCCAGCAGCGAAAGTCCGGGAAGGGGGGAGACCCAGTACTTC.

This clonotype turned up a few times. The V call is TRBV5-1, the J call TRBJ1-4, with unresolved D. Germline loops: CDR1 SGHRS, CDR2 YFSETQ. V was cut by 6 bases and J by 4 bases, with 19 bases left in between. This CDR3 is built from 16 residues. CDR3 region: CASTPKARSGNEKLFF. For the CDR3, the DNA is TGCGCCAGCACCCCTAAGGCCCGGTCGGGTAATGAAAAACTGTTTTTT. Drawing the rest from reference TRBV5-1 and TRBJ1-4, the complete variable domain is KAGVTQTPRYLIKTRGQQVTLSCSPISGHRSVSWYQQTPGQGLQFLFEYFSETQRNKGNFPGRFSGRQFSNSRSEMNVSTLELGDSALYLCASTPKARSGNEKLFFGSGTQLSVL.

This clonotype was recorded at least ten times. The chain links TRBV24-1 to TRBJ1-2; D not certain. Trimming took 3 bases from V and 5 from J, leaving 18 bases between them. The CDR3 length is 16 residues. Germline V gene sequence: CDR1 KGHDR, CDR2 SFDVKD. Written as DNA, the CDR3 is TGTGCCACCAGTGATCGGGCAAGAACAGACGTTTATGGCTACACCTTC. Protein: CATSDRARTDVYGYTF.

The CDR3 bases are TGCAGCGTTGGGACGTCTAGCGGGACCGGGGAGCTGTTTTTT. This codes for CSVGTSSGTGELFF. The rearrangement uses TRBV29-1 and TRBJ2-2; 8 bases map to TRBD2. This CDR3 region has 14 residues. Germline loops: CDR1 SQVTM, CDR2 ANQGSEA. Unmatched junction bases numbered 6, after V lost 4 bases and J lost 5 bases.

This clonotype was recorded once. J is TRBJ2-2 and V is TRBV7-2; 7 bases fit TRBD1. The length of the CDR3 is 16 residues. Trimming removed 5 bases from V and 3 bases from J; junction bases left unmatched: 9. Germline loops: CDR1 SGHTA, CDR2 FQGNSA. The DNA for the CDR3 is TGTGCCAGCAGCACTAGGGGGCAGGGGTACACCGGGGAGCTGTTTTTT. Protein product: CASSTRGQGYTGELFF.

The rearrangement joins TRBV10-3 to TRBJ1-2; no firm D call. Trimming shortened V by 2 bases and J by 3 bases, and 10 bases separated the two germline ends. The CDR3 is made up of 14 amino acids. Germline CDR1 ENHRY, CDR2 SYGVKD. Here the CDR3 DNA reads TGTGCCATCAGTGAGGAGGGAGGCTACTATGGCTACACCTTC. Protein: CAISEEGGYYGYTF.

This clonotype showed up many times. At one end the junction does not follow the germline gene, possibly because of a read error. The V gene is TRBV20-1, the J gene TRBJ2-5; D assignment may be TRBD1 or TRBD2 (5 bases each). The CDR3 consists of 13 residues. The V gene's germline CDR1 is DFQATT and CDR2 SNEGSKA (reference sequence). The DNA for the CDR3 is TGCAGTACTAGTGAGGGGTGGGGTGAGACCCAGTACTTC. Translated, it gives CSTSEGWGETQYF.

This clonotype was observed many times. This chain connects TRBV29-1 to TRBJ2-3; D is possibly TRBD2 (6 bases). The V gene lost 3 bases and the J gene lost 0 bases, with 10 bases spanning the gap. Germline V gives CDR1 SQVTM, CDR2 ANQGSEA. This CDR3 region has 14 residues. DNA of the CDR3: TGCAGCGTTGACGCTAGCGTTAGCACAGATACGCAGTATTTT. It yields the protein CSVDASVSTDTQYF.

This clonotype has ten or more counts. The rearrangement links TRBV19 to TRBJ2-3, with TRBD2 identical over 13 bases. CDR1 LNHDA and CDR2 SQIVND come from the germline V gene (reference sequence). The CDR3 has 15 residues. With V trimmed by 7 bases and J by 4 bases, 5 bases remained unmatched. The CDR3 DNA follows: TGTGCCAGTACCCGGACTAGCGGGAGCGCAGATACGCAGTATTTT. This encodes CASTRTSGSADTQYF. Full variable domain (missing parts from reference TRBV19 and TRBJ2-3): DGGITQSPKYLFRKEGQNVTLSCEQNLNHDAMYWYRQDPGQGLRLIYYSQIVNDFQKGDIAEGYSVSREKKESFPLTVTSAQKNPTAFYLCASTRTSGSADTQYFGPGTRLTVL.

The CDR3 here is CASSLALRFSGNTIYF. The CDR3 nucleotides read TGTGCCAGCAGCTTAGCGCTGAGGTTTTCAGGAAACACCATATATTTT. The V call is TRBV7-9, the J call TRBJ1-3; the D is unclear. This CDR3 spans 16 amino acids. The germline CDR1 and CDR2 sequences are SEHNR and FQNEAQ (reference sequence). Deletions cut 0 bases from V and 4 bases from J, with 13 bases between.

There are many counts of this clonotype. The rearrangement links TRBV15 to TRBJ1-1; no firm D call. V gave up 1 base and J gave up 1 base, with 4 bases separating them. The CDR3 has 13 residues. Per germline, CDR1 LNHNV and CDR2 YYDKDF (reference sequence). The CDR3 sequence is CATSRVGNTEAFF. DNA for the CDR3: TGTGCCACCAGCAGAGTGGGGAACACTGAAGCTTTCTTT.

This rearrangement joins TRBV4-3 to TRBJ1-4; D unclear. CDR3 length: 15 residues. Trimming cost V 0 bases and J 6 bases, with 11 bases left between them. Germline CDR1 and CDR2: LGHNA and YSLEER. In nucleotides, the CDR3 is TGCGCCAGCAGCCAAGATCCGGGGTCCCATGAAAAACTGTTTTTT. It yields the protein CASSQDPGSHEKLFF.

Many counts were recorded for this clonotype. This chain links TRBV20-1 with TRBJ2-7; possible D gene TRBD1, 6 bases. Germline V gives CDR1 DFQATT, CDR2 SNEGSKA (reference sequence). This CDR3 spans 12 amino acids. The germline V and J ends were trimmed by 5 bases and 6 bases, with 14 bases remaining between them. For the CDR3, the DNA is TGCAGTGCTGCCTCGGGGACACGCGAGCAGTACTTC. It yields the protein CSAASGTREQYF.

This clonotype was detected ten times or more. The V call is TRBV10-2, the J call TRBJ1-5; D call uncertain. Germline CDR1 and CDR2: WSHSY and SAAADI. The CDR3 spans 14 residues. The ends were cut back, 2 bases at V and 0 bases at J, with 5 bases in the middle. The CDR3 reads CASSERSSNQPQHF. Here the CDR3 DNA reads TGCGCCAGCAGTGAGAGGAGTAGCAATCAGCCCCAGCATTTT.

The chain joins TRBV6-5 to TRBJ2-2, with D perhaps matching TRBD1 (6 bases). With 5 bases removed from V and 7 bases from J, the gap between germline ends came to 11 bases. The CDR3 runs 13 residues. Germline CDR1 MNHEY, CDR2 SVGAGI. The CDR3 spells CASSRWGLGELFF. The DNA of the CDR3 is TGTGCCAGCAGTAGATGGGGGCTCGGGGAGCTGTTTTTT.

V usage is TRBV10-3 and J usage is TRBJ1-6, with 8 bases aligning to TRBD1. Germline loops: CDR1 ENHRY, CDR2 SYGVKD. J was trimmed by 8 bases and V by 6 bases; bases with no gene match: 6. CDR3 length equals 14 residues. The CDR3 nucleotides are TGTGCCATCAGGACAGGACAGGGCGATTCACCCCTCCACTTT. Its protein product is CAIRTGQGDSPLHF.

This clonotype was seen just once. A much larger clonotype is one base distant, so this may be a read error. The V and J genes are TRBV7-9 and TRBJ1-1; D is perhaps TRBD1 (6 bases). This CDR3 has 15 residues. Germline-derived CDR1 and CDR2 are SEHNR and FQNEAQ (reference sequence). For the CDR3, the DNA is TGTGCCAGCAGTTATGGGGGTAGGGGGTTAACTGAAGCTCTCTTT. This encodes CASSYGGRGLTEALF.

This chain connects TRBV29-1 to TRBJ1-1, with 11 bases lining up with TRBD1. CDR1 and CDR2 from the germline V gene are SQVTM and ANQGSEA. This CDR3 is built from 12 residues. V dropped 7 bases and J dropped 4; count of bases not matched to a gene: 2. The DNA of the CDR3 is TGCAGCGGGGGACAGGGGGGCACTGAAGCTTTCTTT. Translated, it gives CSGGQGGTEAFF.

The rearrangement links TRBV29-1 to TRBJ2-7; 7 bases agree with TRBD2. This CDR3 has 10 amino acids. Looked up from germline, CDR1 is SQVTM and CDR2 is ANQGSEA. The V and J ends lost 8 bases and 7 bases, in that order; junction bases with no gene match: 5. The CDR3: CSQRDQEQYF. The DNA for the CDR3 is TGCAGCCAGCGGGATCAGGAGCAGTACTTC.

The chain has TRBV25-1 and TRBJ1-5; TRBD1 matches 9 bases. Trimming took 6 bases from V and 3 from J; bases not matched to a gene: 3. CDR1 and CDR2 (germline): MGHDK, SYGVNS. CDR3 length equals 14 residues. CDR3 region: CASRGTGINQPQHF. The CDR3 nucleotides read TGTGCCAGCAGGGGGACAGGGATCAATCAGCCCCAGCATTTT.

The chain uses TRBV15 and TRBJ2-7; 8 bases map to TRBD2. Germline lookup yields CDR1 LNHNV and CDR2 YYDKDF (reference sequence). V gave up 8 bases and J gave up 2 bases; unmatched junction bases: 5. The CDR3 totals 13 residues. The CDR3 sequence is CATSSGSPYEQYF. The CDR3 nucleotides are TGTGCCACCTCCAGCGGGAGTCCCTACGAGCAGTACTTC.

The sample holds a few counts of this clonotype. The genes are TRBV29-1 and TRBJ1-2; 9 nucleotides agree with TRBD1. Germline V CDR1 and CDR2: SQVTM, ANQGSEA. V dropped 5 bases and J dropped 8; count of bases not matched to a gene: 3. This CDR3 is 11 amino acids long. The CDR3 loop reads CSVLQGAGYTF. The CDR3 DNA is TGCAGCGTTCTACAGGGGGCCGGCTACACCTTC. Filled out from reference TRBV29-1 and TRBJ1-2, the complete variable domain reads SAVISQKPSRDICQRGTSLTIQCQVDSQVTMMFWYRQQPGQSLTLIATANQGSEATYESGFVIDKFPISRPNLTFSTLTVSNMSPEDSSIYLCSVLQGAGYTFGSGTRLTVV.

This clonotype has just one count. The rearrangement links TRBV7-6 to TRBJ1-2, with D uncertain. Germline CDR1 is SGHVS and CDR2 is FNYEAQ. V was pared by 1 base and J by 10 bases, with 16 bases between. The CDR3 extends over 14 amino acids. The CDR3 loop is CASSLGASGRVYTF. CDR3 DNA sequence: TGTGCCAGCAGCTTAGGGGCTAGCGGGAGGGTCTACACCTTC.

The chain uses TRBV7-9 and TRBJ1-1; no firm D call. There are 13 residues in the CDR3. In germline, CDR1 is SEHNR, CDR2 FQNEAQ (reference sequence). Trimming cost V 5 bases and J 2 bases, with 9 bases left between them. This chain's CDR3 is CASSAKVNTEAFF. As DNA, the CDR3 is TGTGCCAGCAGCGCCAAGGTAAACACTGAAGCTTTCTTT.

This chain connects TRBV25-1 to TRBJ2-5; 12 bases match TRBD2. Germline trimming cut 4 bases from V and 2 bases from J; bases unmatched to any gene: 11. Germline V lookup: CDR1 MGHDK, CDR2 SYGVNS. This CDR3 spans 18 amino acids. This chain's CDR3 is CASSAGLAGPWGQETQYF. CDR3 DNA sequence: TGTGCCAGCAGTGCTGGACTAGCGGGACCTTGGGGACAAGAGACCCAGTACTTC.

The chain uses TRBV29-1 and TRBJ1-6, with D possibly being TRBD1 (5 bases). CDR1 and CDR2 (germline): SQVTM, ANQGSEA. The CDR3 is made up of 14 amino acids. Trimming left V 3 bases short and J 7 bases short, with 13 bases between. Here the CDR3 reads CSVDGTGWNSPLHF. The CDR3 nucleotides are TGCAGCGTTGACGGGACTGGGTGGAATTCACCCCTCCACTTT.

This chain links TRBV15 with TRBJ2-7; D remains ambiguous. The length of the CDR3 is 14 residues. The germline V and J ends were trimmed by 8 bases and 4 bases, with 18 bases remaining between them. The germline V gene has CDR1 LNHNV and CDR2 YYDKDF (reference sequence). The CDR3 bases are TGTGCCACCTCCAGCAGAGATAGCAGTTACGAGCAGTACTTC. This gives the protein CATSSRDSSYEQYF.

This clonotype was seen ten or more times. The rearrangement links TRBV5-1 to TRBJ1-5; no clear D gene. The CDR3 runs 14 residues. Looked up from germline, CDR1 is SGHRS and CDR2 is YFSETQ. Trimming left V 5 bases short and J 4 bases short, with 13 bases between. The CDR3 reads CASSAEGGNQPQHF. CDR3 coding DNA: TGCGCCAGCAGTGCGGAGGGCGGAAATCAGCCCCAGCATTTT.

Ten or more counts support this clonotype. This chain joins TRBV10-1 and TRBJ1-6, with D maybe TRBD1 (5 bases). The CDR3 has 14 amino acids. With 6 bases removed from V and 7 bases from J, the gap between germline ends came to 13 bases. Germline CDR1 WNHNN, CDR2 SYGVQD (reference sequence). CDR3 nucleotides: TGCGCCAGCAGAAGGGACCTCGGAAATTCACCCCTCCACTTT. Translation: CASRRDLGNSPLHF.

V gene TRBV7-2 combines with J gene TRBJ1-3; no firm D call. Trimming removed 5 bases from V and 9 bases from J, with 2 bases in between. The germline V gene encodes CDR1 SGHTA and CDR2 FQGNSA. The CDR3 has 9 residues. CDR3: CASSLTIYF. For the CDR3, the DNA is TGTGCCAGCAGCCTCACCATATATTTT.

The V and J genes are TRBV7-9 and TRBJ2-7; D gene uncertain. The J call may be incorrect, as the DNA end agrees better with TRBJ2-5. This CDR3 is 14 amino acids long. The germline gives CDR1 SEHNR, CDR2 FQNEAQ (reference sequence). In DNA form, the CDR3 reads TGTGCCAGCAGTTTGTCCTCGGCCATGAAGACCCAGTACTTC. Amino acid sequence: CASSLSSAMKTQYF.

The chain is built from TRBV7-9 and TRBJ2-5, with 8 bases matching TRBD1. Germline values: CDR1 SEHNR, CDR2 FQNEAQ (reference sequence). CDR3 length: 14 residues. The J segment lost 7 bases and the V segment lost 4 bases, leaving 8 bases of the junction unmatched. The CDR3 loop reads CASSYGQGFRTQYF. CDR3 in DNA: TGTGCCAGCAGCTATGGACAGGGATTTAGGACCCAGTACTTC.